This TCR beta chain was found in a study of Graves' ophthalmopathy and Graves' hyperthyroidism. RNA transcripts provided the template for amplifying TCR beta CDR3 regions. HTBI primers served in a first-round RT-PCR, which a second-round multiplex PCR followed. A single record per CDR3 protein comes from TCRdb applying MiXCR to the multiplex PCR reads. The data contain about 220,000 distinct CDR3 sequences, about a fifth of them singletons. The germline V gene encodes CDR1 SQVTM and CDR2 ANQGSEA. V lost 6 bases, J lost 6 bases, and 7 bases stayed unmatched. The CDR3 covers 14 residues. Sample: peripheral blood. The TCR originated in a woman aged 45-60 years with Graves' ophthalmopathy. The V gene is TRBV29-1, the J gene TRBJ2-7; TRBD2 aligns across 14 bases. The CDR3 DNA is TGCAGCGTGAGACTAGCGGGAGGGCGTGGCGAGCAGTACTTC. Translation: CSVRLAGGRGEQYF.